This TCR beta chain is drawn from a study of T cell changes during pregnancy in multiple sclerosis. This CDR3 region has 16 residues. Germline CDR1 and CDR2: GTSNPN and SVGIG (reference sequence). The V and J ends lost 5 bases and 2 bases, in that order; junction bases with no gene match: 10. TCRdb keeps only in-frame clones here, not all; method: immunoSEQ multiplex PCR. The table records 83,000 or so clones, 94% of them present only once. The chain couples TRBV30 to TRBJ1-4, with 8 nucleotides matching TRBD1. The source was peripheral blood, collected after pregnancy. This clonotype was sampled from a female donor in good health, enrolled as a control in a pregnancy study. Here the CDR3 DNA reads TGTGCCTGGGGTACAGGGGGTACGGTCACTAATGAAAAACTGTTTTTT. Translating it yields CAWGTGGTVTNEKLFF. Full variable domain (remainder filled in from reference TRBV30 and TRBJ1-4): SQTIHQWPATLVQPVGSPLSLECTVEGTSNPNLYWYRQAAGRGLQLLFYSVGIGQISSEVPQNLSASRPQDRQFILSSKKLLLSDSGFYLCAWGTGGTVTNEKLFFGSGTQLSVL.